The rows below give T cell receptor beta chains drawn from one sample of a study of blood T cell repertoires in COVID-19. TCRdb's table, derived via immunoSEQ multiplex PCR, lists solely in-frame clones and lacks some. The sample records around 25,000 clones, 88% being singletons. Sequencing used peripheral blood. The origin of the receptors is a man aged 65 to 79 in a cohort sampled during active COVID-19. Each CDR3 is given with its conserved first and last residue. The D gene is left open where the match is weak. Size tells how often a clone was seen (once, few, many) or the class of an expanded clone, and some rows leave it out.

d_call	v_call	j_call	clone_size	cdr3_aa	cdr3_nt
NA	TRBV12-3/TRBV12-4	TRBJ1-3	NA	CASSLSGRNTIYF	TGTGCCAGCAGTTTGTCAGGGCGAAACACCATATATTTT
TRBD1	TRBV2	TRBJ1-1	NA	CASSPQGAGTEAFF	TGTGCCAGCAGTCCACAGGGGGCAGGGACTGAAGCTTTCTTT
NA	TRBV9	TRBJ2-1	NA	CASSVGAESYNEQFF	TGTGCCAGCAGCGTTGGAGCGGAATCATACAATGAGCAGTTCTTC
TRBD2	TRBV9	TRBJ2-3	NA	CASSALAGGGDTQYF	TGTGCCAGCAGCGCGCTAGCGGGAGGTGGAGATACGCAGTATTTT
TRBD1	TRBV6-5	TRBJ1-5	NA	CASSFGQGRQPQHF	TGTGCCAGCAGTTTTGGACAGGGAAGACAGCCCCAGCATTTT
NA	TRBV5-1	TRBJ2-3	NA	CASSVDSIYTQYF	TGCGCCAGCAGCGTGGACTCTATCTATACGCAGTATTTT
TRBD1	TRBV27	TRBJ1-6	NA	CATRGPGTGPNSPLHF	TGTGCCACCCGGGGACCGGGGACAGGGCCGAATTCACCCCTCCACTTT
TRBD1	TRBV24-1	TRBJ1-2	NA	CATSGQGRDYGYTF	TGTGCCACCAGCGGACAGGGGCGGGACTATGGCTACACCTTC
TRBD1	TRBV6-4	TRBJ1-5	few	CASARDRDQPQHF	TGTGCCAGCGCCCGGGACAGGGATCAGCCCCAGCATTTT
NA	TRBV15	TRBJ2-1	NA	CATSRRGGNNEQFF	TGTGCCACCAGCAGACGAGGGGGAAACAATGAGCAGTTCTTC
NA	TRBV12-3/TRBV12-4	TRBJ2-3	NA	CASSLDRRDTQYF	TGTGCCAGCAGCCTAGACAGGCGGGATACGCAGTATTTT
TRBD1	TRBV6-5	TRBJ1-1	NA	CASIIRQGRAEAFF	TGTGCCAGCATAATACGACAGGGTCGGGCTGAAGCTTTCTTT
NA	TRBV5-1	TRBJ2-3	NA	CASSPEAVTDTQYF	TGCGCCAGCAGCCCCGAGGCGGTCACAGATACGCAGTATTTT
TRBD1	TRBV5-1	TRBJ1-2	NA	CASSSQGDQNYGYTF	TGCGCCAGCAGCTCACAGGGGGATCAAAACTATGGCTACACCTTC
TRBD1	TRBV28	TRBJ2-7	NA	CASGKTGGEYEQYF	TGTGCCAGCGGAAAGACAGGGGGCGAATACGAGCAGTACTTC
TRBD2	TRBV6-2/TRBV6-3	TRBJ2-7	NA	CASSGTTSGSLYEQYF	TGTGCCAGCAGTGGCACTACTAGCGGGAGCTTGTACGAGCAGTACTTC
TRBD1	TRBV10-3	TRBJ2-7	NA	CAIKLGQGGSYEQYF	TGTGCCATCAAGTTGGGACAGGGGGGTTCCTACGAGCAGTACTTC
TRBD1	TRBV9	TRBJ1-1	few	CASSTGVGVGSEAFF	TGTGCCAGCAGCACAGGGGTCGGTGTTGGGTCTGAAGCTTTCTTT
TRBD1	TRBV5-6	TRBJ2-5	NA	CASSLVGQGAGETQYF	TGTGCCAGCAGCTTGGTGGGACAGGGGGCAGGGGAGACCCAGTACTTC
NA	TRBV4-1	TRBJ1-5	few	CASSQERNSRNQPQHF	TGCGCCAGCAGCCAAGAAAGGAACAGTCGCAATCAGCCCCAGCATTTT
TRBD1	TRBV10-3	TRBJ1-2	NA	CAISESARGYGYTF	TGTGCCATCAGTGAGTCGGCCAGGGGGTATGGCTACACCTTC
TRBD2	TRBV11-2	TRBJ2-3	NA	CASSSGLVVVDTQYF	TGTGCCAGCAGCTCAGGACTAGTGGTAGTAGATACGCAGTATTTT
TRBD1	TRBV6-5	TRBJ2-1	NA	CASSLTGSSYNEQFF	TGTGCCAGCAGTTTGACAGGGAGCTCCTACAATGAGCAGTTCTTC
NA	TRBV9	TRBJ1-2	NA	CASSVAGAVYGYTF	TGTGCCAGCAGCGTAGCTGGGGCCGTCTATGGCTACACCTTC
TRBD2	TRBV9	TRBJ2-7	NA	CASSVGAGRSSYEQYF	TGTGCCAGCAGCGTGGGTGCCGGGAGGTCCTCCTACGAGCAGTACTTC
TRBD2	TRBV29-1	TRBJ2-1	NA	CSATGLAGGEQFF	TGCAGCGCTACGGGACTAGCGGGAGGTGAGCAGTTCTTC
TRBD1	TRBV7-2	TRBJ1-6	NA	CASGRQGAQSPLHF	TGTGCCAGCGGAAGACAGGGGGCCCAGTCACCCCTCCACTTT
TRBD1	TRBV2	TRBJ2-7	NA	CASREDRDAYEQYF	TGTGCCAGCAGGGAGGACAGGGACGCCTACGAGCAGTACTTC
NA	TRBV6-1	TRBJ2-5	NA	CASSEAPGLKETQYF	TGTGCCAGCAGTGAAGCTCCGGGACTCAAAGAGACCCAGTACTTC
NA	TRBV10-2	TRBJ1-2	once	CASSDGYGYTF	TGCGCCAGCAGTGACGGGTATGGCTACACCTTC
TRBD2	TRBV5-1	TRBJ2-1	NA	CASSRRLAAEQFF	TGCGCCAGCAGCCGCCGACTAGCAGCTGAGCAGTTCTTC
TRBD1	TRBV28	TRBJ2-5	once	CASSYGTGKETQYF	TGTGCCAGCAGCTACGGGACAGGGAAAGAGACCCAGTACTTC
NA	TRBV7-8	TRBJ1-5	few	CATTPSGGRGNQPQHF	TGTGCCACCACACCGTCTGGAGGCCGGGGCAATCAGCCCCAGCATTTT
TRBD1	TRBV7-3	TRBJ2-3	NA	CASRLGQGGTDTQYF	TGTGCCAGCAGACTCGGACAGGGTGGGACAGATACGCAGTATTTT
TRBD1	TRBV7-2	TRBJ1-5	NA	CASSLEGAGGVQPQHF	TGTGCCAGCAGCTTAGAAGGTGCAGGGGGAGTCCAGCCCCAGCATTTT
NA	TRBV6-5	TRBJ1-5	NA	CASRLDQPQHF	TGTGCCAGTCGTTTAGATCAGCCCCAGCATTTT
NA	TRBV12-1	TRBJ2-7	once	CASSFPDPEDSLSYEQYF	TGTGCCAGCAGCTTTCCGGACCCGGAGGACTCGTTATCCTACGAGCAGTACTTC
TRBD2	TRBV29-1	TRBJ2-2	NA	CSVRSGGRTGELFF	TGCAGCGTTAGGTCGGGGGGGCGCACCGGGGAGCTGTTTTTT
TRBD2	TRBV6-1	TRBJ2-3	NA	CASSEEVRGRLPIGTDTQYF	TGTGCCAGCAGTGAAGAGGTGCGGGGGAGGCTTCCCATTGGCACAGATACGCAGTATTTT
NA	TRBV7-9	TRBJ2-5	NA	CASSFGGGQETQYF	TGTGCCAGCAGCTTCGGGGGTGGCCAAGAGACCCAGTACTTC
NA	TRBV7-2	TRBJ1-3	NA	CASSTRHMDTIYF	TGTGCCAGCAGCACCCGTCACATGGACACCATATATTTT
NA	TRBV30	TRBJ1-4	few	CAWSRTTTHRGRTKENEKLFF	TGTGCCTGGAGTCGGACTACGACTCACCGCGGACGGACTAAGGAGAATGAAAAACTGTTTTTT
TRBD1	TRBV19	TRBJ2-5	NA	CASSRDRQETQYF	TGTGCCAGTAGTAGGGACAGGCAAGAGACCCAGTACTTC
NA	TRBV3-1/TRBV3-2	TRBJ2-5	NA	CASSQPGSIQETQYF	TGTGCCAGCAGCCAACCCGGGTCCATACAAGAGACCCAGTACTTC
TRBD2	TRBV24-1	TRBJ2-3	NA	CATSGRAGASTDTQYF	TGTGCCACCAGTGGGAGGGCGGGAGCTAGCACAGATACGCAGTATTTT
NA	TRBV28	TRBJ1-1	NA	CASSLARMNTEAFF	TGTGCCAGCAGTTTAGCGAGAATGAACACTGAAGCTTTCTTT
NA	TRBV28	TRBJ2-7	NA	CASRPPAQGPNYEQYF	TGTGCCAGCAGACCCCCCGCACAGGGCCCAAACTACGAGCAGTACTTC
TRBD1	TRBV28	TRBJ2-1	NA	CATVTGRPASSYNEQFF	TGTGCCACCGTGACAGGGCGCCCCGCAAGCTCCTACAATGAGCAGTTCTTC
NA	TRBV7-8	TRBJ2-1	NA	CASRPRKGQGPYNEQFF	TGTGCCAGCAGACCACGAAAGGGGCAGGGCCCCTACAATGAGCAGTTCTTC
NA	TRBV15	TRBJ1-2	NA	CATSRAPRVNYGYTF	TGTGCCACCAGCAGAGCCCCCAGGGTAAACTATGGCTACACCTTC
TRBD2	TRBV7-3	TRBJ2-1	NA	CASSSTPLTSGRLNEQFF	TGTGCCAGCAGTTCAACCCCCCTCACTAGCGGGAGGCTCAATGAGCAGTTCTTC
NA	TRBV6-6	TRBJ1-1	NA	CASSLDGGLGTEAFF	TGTGCCAGCAGCCTTGACGGGGGACTAGGAACTGAAGCTTTCTTT
TRBD1	TRBV7-6	TRBJ2-3	NA	CASSLRPGGLTDTQYF	TGTGCCAGCAGCTTACGTCCAGGGGGCTTGACAGATACGCAGTATTTT
TRBD1	TRBV19	TRBJ1-2	NA	CASTPQDRASGYTF	TGTGCCAGTACCCCCCAGGACAGGGCGAGTGGCTACACCTTC
NA	TRBV5-1	TRBJ2-5	few	CASSLPGQETQYF	TGCGCCAGCAGCTTGCCCGGTCAAGAGACCCAGTACTTC
TRBD1	TRBV2	TRBJ1-4	NA	CASSRGQGGREKLFF	TGTGCCAGCAGCCGCGGACAGGGAGGAAGAGAAAAACTGTTTTTT
TRBD1	TRBV7-2	TRBJ1-1	NA	CASSSRTGTNTEAFF	TGTGCCAGCAGCTCCCGGACAGGGACGAACACTGAAGCTTTCTTT
NA	TRBV6-6	TRBJ1-2	NA	CASSLSGASNYGYTF	TGTGCCAGCAGTCTCTCAGGGGCCTCTAACTATGGCTACACCTTC
NA	TRBV12-2	TRBJ2-1	NA	CASRLPGLAGGLTYNEQFF	TGTGCAAGTCGCCTCCCGGGACTAGCGGGAGGGCTCACATACAATGAGCAGTTCTTC